The clone carrying this T cell receptor (beta chain) was picked up many times. The time point here: blood at routine non-recurrence follow-up after resection. Without sorting, whole RNA was sequenced from tumor, nontumor lung or frozen PBMC. TCRdb reprocessed the 5' RACE reads via MiXCR and lists one record per CDR3 protein. The repertoire holds 95,000 to 130,000 distinct CDR3 sequences, with 12% as singletons. Per the germline V gene, CDR1 is SEHNR and CDR2 is FQNEAQ (reference sequence). This CDR3 comprises 16 residues. Trimming shortened V by 4 bases and J by 2 bases, and 14 bases separated the two germline ends. This entry belongs to a study of spatial heterogeneity in lung cancer.

The clonotype originates from a male donor with early-stage non-small cell lung cancer. This sample comprised PBMCs, obtained at follow-up. The chain employs TRBV7-9 and TRBJ2-2, with no clear D. The DNA for the CDR3 is TGTGCCAGCAGCTCCCACCTACGGCCCAACACCGGGGAGCTGTTTTTT. This encodes CASSSHLRPNTGELFF. Full variable domain (remainder filled in from reference TRBV7-9 and TRBJ2-2): DTGVSQNPRHKITKRGQNVTFRCDPISEHNRLYWYRQTLGQGPEFLTYFQNEAQLEKSRLLSDRFSAERPKGSFSTLEIQRTEQGDSAMYLCASSSHLRPNTGELFFGEGSRLTVL.